Listed here are 21 T cell receptor beta chains from one sample, sequenced in a study of shared clonotypes between healthy human individuals. Only in-frame clones appear in the TCRdb table, and some are missing; sequencing was by immunoSEQ multiplex PCR. Here the sample spans more than 2,000,000 clones, over 85% being singletons. The sample was naive CD4+ T cells from PBMCs. Subset in this sample: CD45RA+ positively selected. These receptors originate from a man aged 18 to 35 in good health. Some clones in this sample may be carry-over from other donors' samples.

CDR3 loop: CASSPPGPIYEQYF. CDR3 nucleotide sequence: TGTGCCAGCTCACCACCGGGACCAATTTACGAGCAGTACTTC. This chain joins TRBV18 and TRBJ2-7; the D gene could be TRBD1 or TRBD2 (5 bases each). The CDR3 loop spans 14 amino acids. CDR1 KGHSH and CDR2 LQKENI come from the germline V gene. Trimming removed 0 bases at V and 4 bases at J, with 10 bases between.

This clone was seen more than once but under ten times. The chain combines TRBV30 with TRBJ1-1; TRBD1 is a possible D gene (5 bases). CDR3 length equals 12 residues. Trimming took 0 bases from V and 7 from J, leaving 9 bases between them. CDR1 and CDR2 from the germline V gene are GTSNPN and SVGIG (reference sequence). The CDR3: CAWSVSGIEAFF. As DNA, the CDR3 is TGTGCCTGGAGTGTATCAGGGATTGAAGCTTTCTTT. The full variable domain, its missing parts supplied by reference TRBV30 and TRBJ1-1, is SQTIHQWPATLVQPVGSPLSLECTVEGTSNPNLYWYRQAAGRGLQLLFYSVGIGQISSEVPQNLSASRPQDRQFILSSKKLLLSDSGFYLCAWSVSGIEAFFGQGTRLTVV.

In this sample, this clone turned up once. The chain has TRBV27 and TRBJ2-2, with 10 positions matching TRBD1. V shed 5 bases and J 5 bases; nucleotides not matched to a gene: 8. The CDR3 consists of 16 residues. Germline CDR1 MNHEY, CDR2 SMNVEV (reference sequence). CDR3 in DNA: TGTGCCAGCAGTCCGCGACAGGGGGCGCGGACCGGGGAGCTGTTTTTT. Protein sequence: CASSPRQGARTGELFF.

The rearrangement uses TRBV28 and TRBJ1-5; no clear D. Germline assignment: CDR1 MDHEN and CDR2 SYDVKM. The CDR3 loop spans 16 amino acids. Trimming removed 3 bases at V and 6 bases at J, with 18 bases between. The CDR3 spells CASSFVWAGMSQPQHF. The CDR3 nucleotides read TGTGCCAGCAGTTTTGTATGGGCGGGAATGAGTCAGCCCCAGCATTTT.

The chain uses TRBV5-1 and TRBJ2-4; D not resolved. Trimming shortened V by 1 base and J by 0 bases, and 8 bases separated the two germline ends. Germline V CDR1 and CDR2: SGHRS, YFSETQ. The CDR3 contains 15 residues. The DNA of the CDR3 is TGCGCCAGCAGCTTGACGGCAGCAGCCAAAAACATTCAGTACTTC. Amino acid sequence: CASSLTAAAKNIQYF.

This chain links TRBV27 with TRBJ1-4; the D is unclear. V was trimmed by 4 bases and J by 7 bases, leaving 16 bases between them. Germline V gene lookup returns CDR1 MNHEY and CDR2 SMNVEV (reference sequence). The CDR3 contains 15 residues. CDR3 sequence (DNA): TGTGCCAGCAGTTCCCCCTCATTAAGGAGTGAAAAACTGTTTTTT. Translation: CASSSPSLRSEKLFF. Filled out from reference TRBV27 and TRBJ1-4, the complete variable domain reads EAQVTQNPRYLITVTGKKLTVTCSQNMNHEYMSWYRQDPGLGLRQIYYSMNVEVTDKGDVPEGYKVSRKEKRNFPLILESPSPNQTSLYFCASSSPSLRSEKLFFGSGTQLSVL.

The CDR3 coding sequence is TGTGCCAGCAGCTTTCGTATAGCGAGTGCCACCGGGGAGCTGTTTTTT. Its protein is CASSFRIASATGELFF. V gene TRBV7-9 combines with J gene TRBJ2-2; possible D gene TRBD2, 5 bases. Germline assignment: CDR1 SEHNR and CDR2 FQNEAQ (reference sequence). The CDR3 spans 16 residues. Trimming removed 3 bases at V and 4 bases at J, with 15 bases between.

This clone was recorded a few times. The genes are TRBV30 and TRBJ1-5; D is possibly TRBD1 (6 bases). Trimming cost V 0 bases and J 2 bases, with 11 bases left between them. The CDR3 contains 15 residues. Germline V gene lookup returns CDR1 GTSNPN and CDR2 SVGIG (reference sequence). CDR3: CAWSVGGGGNQPQHF. The CDR3 DNA sequence: TGTGCCTGGAGTGTAGGGGGAGGGGGCAATCAGCCCCAGCATTTT. Complete variable domain (other parts from reference TRBV30 and TRBJ1-5): SQTIHQWPATLVQPVGSPLSLECTVEGTSNPNLYWYRQAAGRGLQLLFYSVGIGQISSEVPQNLSASRPQDRQFILSSKKLLLSDSGFYLCAWSVGGGGNQPQHFGDGTRLSIL.

V usage is TRBV5-8 and J usage is TRBJ2-2; 11 bases line up with TRBD1. The CDR3 is made up of 17 amino acids. The V gene's germline CDR1 is SGHTS and CDR2 YDEGEE. V shed 3 bases and J 5 bases; nucleotides not matched to a gene: 9. CDR3 DNA sequence: TGTGCCAGCAGCTCGGACAGGGGGCGCAAGGGTACCGGGGAGCTGTTTTTT. Its translation is CASSSDRGRKGTGELFF.

This clone came up a few times. This chain links TRBV6-5 with TRBJ1-1, with D uncertain. The length of the CDR3 is 15 residues. The V gene's germline CDR1 is MNHEY and CDR2 SVGAGI. V was clipped by 2 bases and J by 1 base, with 11 bases between them. CDR3: CASSYPSAGNTEAFF. CDR3 DNA: TGTGCCAGCAGTTACCCCTCGGCAGGGAACACTGAAGCTTTCTTT.

In regard to this clone: Other nucleotide sequences from this sample produce the same CDR3. The chain uses TRBV5-1 and TRBJ2-5, with 8 bases that match TRBD1. V trimming: 4 bases; J trimming: 5 bases; junction bases outside the gene matches: 7. Germline V CDR1 and CDR2: SGHRS, YFSETQ. CDR3 length equals 14 residues. In DNA, the CDR3 is TGCGCCAGCAGCCCAGGGACAGGTGAGGAGACCCAGTACTTC. Residues: CASSPGTGEETQYF. Full variable domain (missing parts from reference TRBV5-1 and TRBJ2-5): KAGVTQTPRYLIKTRGQQVTLSCSPISGHRSVSWYQQTPGQGLQFLFEYFSETQRNKGNFPGRFSGRQFSNSRSEMNVSTLELGDSALYLCASSPGTGEETQYFGPGTRLLVL.

CDR3 amino acids: CASSNVGVDGYTF. CDR3 coding DNA: TGCGCCAGCAGTAACGTAGGGGTGGACGGCTACACCTTC. The rearrangement joins TRBV5-1 to TRBJ1-2, with D maybe TRBD1 (5 bases). This CDR3 comprises 13 residues. V was pared by 5 bases and J by 8 bases, with 16 bases between. The germline CDR1 and CDR2 sequences are SGHRS and YFSETQ.

The CDR3 loop is CASSPGGGLGTEAFF. The CDR3 DNA sequence: TGTGCCAGCTCCCCGGGGGGGGGCCTGGGCACTGAAGCTTTCTTT. The V gene is TRBV2, the J gene TRBJ1-1; tentatively, D is TRBD1 (6 bases). V lost 8 bases to trimming and J lost 4 bases, with 20 bases between them. The CDR3 loop spans 15 amino acids. Germline CDR1 is SNHLY and CDR2 is FYNNEI.

This clone was observed a single time. V is TRBV7-9 and J is TRBJ1-5; D possibly corresponds to TRBD1 (5 bases). Trimming took 2 bases from V and 3 from J, leaving 14 bases between them. Germline V gene lookup returns CDR1 SEHNR and CDR2 FQNEAQ (reference sequence). The CDR3 length is 16 residues. In DNA form, the CDR3 reads TGTGCCAGCAGCTTATACGGGACGGTCAACAATCAGCCCCAGCATTTT. Protein sequence: CASSLYGTVNNQPQHF.

This sequence joins TRBV5-1 and TRBJ2-1; D is ambiguous. Trimming took 3 bases from V and 5 from J, leaving 9 bases between them. The CDR3 loop spans 13 amino acids. The germline CDR1 and CDR2 sequences are SGHRS and YFSETQ. Here the CDR3 reads CASSSLSHNEQFF. CDR3 nucleotides: TGCGCCAGCAGCTCCCTAAGTCACAATGAGCAGTTCTTC.

V and J are TRBV2 and TRBJ1-1; D is possibly TRBD1 (5 bases). From germline, CDR1 is SNHLY and CDR2 FYNNEI. Trimming took 3 bases from V and 5 from J, leaving 13 bases between them. The CDR3 has 14 amino acids. In DNA, the CDR3 is TGTGCCAGCAGTGACCAGGTTTGGGGGACTGAAGCTTTCTTT. Amino acids: CASSDQVWGTEAFF.

The chain combines TRBV18 with TRBJ1-4; unclear D gene. With 3 bases removed from V and 7 bases from J, the gap between germline ends came to 12 bases. CDR1 is KGHSH and CDR2 is LQKENI in the germline V gene. The CDR3 extends over 14 amino acids. The chain's CDR3 is CASSPDAWVEKLFF. For the CDR3, the DNA is TGTGCCAGCTCACCCGATGCATGGGTTGAAAAACTGTTTTTT.

This rearrangement joins TRBV11-2 to TRBJ1-1; D gene uncertain. The V gene lost 1 base and the J gene lost 4 bases, with 7 bases spanning the gap. The CDR3 has 13 residues. Germline assignment: CDR1 SGHAT and CDR2 FQNNGV. As DNA, the CDR3 is TGTGCCAGCAGCTTAGCCCGGAGCACTGAAGCTTTCTTT. It is translated as CASSLARSTEAFF.

This chain uses TRBV25-1 with TRBJ1-1, with a tentative D call TRBD1 (6 bases). CDR3 length: 13 amino acids. From germline, CDR1 is MGHDK and CDR2 SYGVNS. Trimming cost V 3 bases and J 11 bases, with 16 bases left between them. The chain's CDR3 is CASSEGARLKAFF. In DNA form, the CDR3 reads TGTGCCAGCAGTGAGGGGGCCCGGCTAAAGGCTTTCTTT.

This chain connects TRBV11-1 to TRBJ1-2; the D gene is possibly TRBD1 (6 bases). In germline, CDR1 is SGHAT, CDR2 FQDESV (reference sequence). Trimming cost V 5 bases and J 4 bases, with 11 bases left between them. This CDR3 contains 13 residues. The CDR3 region has the DNA TGTGCCAGCAGCCGGACGGGGGCCTATGGCTACACCTTC. It specifies CASSRTGAYGYTF. Looking up the rest from reference TRBV11-1 and TRBJ1-2 gives the full variable domain: EAEVAQSPRYKITEKSQAVAFWCDPISGHATLYWYRQILGQGPELLVQFQDESVVDDSQLPKDRFSAERLKGVDSTLKIQPAELGDSAMYLCASSRTGAYGYTFGSGTRLTVV.

This rearrangement joins TRBV7-9 to TRBJ2-5; D perhaps matches TRBD1 (5 bases). Trimming shortened V by 6 bases and J by 5 bases, and 10 bases separated the two germline ends. This CDR3 is built from 12 residues. Germline loops: CDR1 SEHNR, CDR2 FQNEAQ (reference sequence). The CDR3 region has the DNA TGTGCCAGCAGGCCGACAGCGGAGACCCAGTACTTC. As protein: CASRPTAETQYF.